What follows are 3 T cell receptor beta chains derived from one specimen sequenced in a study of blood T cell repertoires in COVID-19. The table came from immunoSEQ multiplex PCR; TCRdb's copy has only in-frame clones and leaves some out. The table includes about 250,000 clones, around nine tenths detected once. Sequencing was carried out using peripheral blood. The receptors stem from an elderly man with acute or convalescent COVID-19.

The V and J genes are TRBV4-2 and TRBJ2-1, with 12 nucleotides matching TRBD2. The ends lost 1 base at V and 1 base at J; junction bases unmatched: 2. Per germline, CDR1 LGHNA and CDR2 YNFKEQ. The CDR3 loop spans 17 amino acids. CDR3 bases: TGTGCCAGCAGCCAAGGACTAGCGGGGGCGTCCTACAATGAGCAGTTCTTC. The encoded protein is CASSQGLAGASYNEQFF.

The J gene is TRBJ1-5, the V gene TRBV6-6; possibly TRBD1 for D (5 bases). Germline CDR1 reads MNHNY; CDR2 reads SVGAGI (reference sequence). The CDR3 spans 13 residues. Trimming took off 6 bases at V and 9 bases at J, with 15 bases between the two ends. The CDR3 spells CASRSPGLGPQHF. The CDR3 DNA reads TGTGCCAGCAGGTCTCCAGGGTTAGGGCCCCAGCATTTT.

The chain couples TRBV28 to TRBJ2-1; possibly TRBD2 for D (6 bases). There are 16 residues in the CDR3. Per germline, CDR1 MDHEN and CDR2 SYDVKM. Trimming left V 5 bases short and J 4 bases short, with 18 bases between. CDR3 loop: CASSETGTAIYNEQFF. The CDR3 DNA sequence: TGTGCCAGCAGTGAAACCGGGACTGCTATTTACAATGAGCAGTTCTTC.